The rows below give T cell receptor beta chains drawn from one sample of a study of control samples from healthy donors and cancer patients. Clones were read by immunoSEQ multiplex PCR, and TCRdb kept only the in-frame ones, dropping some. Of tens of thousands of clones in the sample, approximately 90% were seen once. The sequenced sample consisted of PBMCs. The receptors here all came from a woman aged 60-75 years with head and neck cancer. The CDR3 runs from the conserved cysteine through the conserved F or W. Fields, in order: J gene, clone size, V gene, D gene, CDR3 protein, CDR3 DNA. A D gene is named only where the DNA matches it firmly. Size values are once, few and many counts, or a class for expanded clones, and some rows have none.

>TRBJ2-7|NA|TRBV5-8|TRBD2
CASSLDSGSSYEQYF
TGTGCCAGCAGCTTGGATAGCGGGAGCTCCTACGAGCAGTACTTC
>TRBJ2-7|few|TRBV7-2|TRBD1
CASSVRQGPYEQYF
TGTGCCAGCAGTGTCCGACAGGGGCCCTACGAGCAGTACTTC
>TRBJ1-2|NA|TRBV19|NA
CASSIPYNYGYTF
TGTGCCAGTAGTATACCCTACAACTATGGCTACACCTTC
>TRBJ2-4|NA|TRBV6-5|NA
CASRPGHKNIQYF
TGTGCCAGCAGGCCGGGACACAAAAACATTCAGTACTTC
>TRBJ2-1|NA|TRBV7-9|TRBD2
CASSLETSGKGEQFF
TGTGCCAGCAGCTTAGAGACTAGCGGGAAAGGCGAGCAGTTCTTC
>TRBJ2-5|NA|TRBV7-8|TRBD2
CASSQRLAGGPYRETQYF
TGTGCCAGCAGCCAAAGACTAGCGGGAGGGCCTTATCGCGAGACCCAGTACTTC
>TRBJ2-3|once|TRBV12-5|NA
CASGSLANTDTQYF
TGTGCTAGTGGTTCCCTAGCGAACACAGATACGCAGTATTTT
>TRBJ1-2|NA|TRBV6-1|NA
CASSSNFGGGYTF
TGTGCCAGCAGTTCCAACTTCGGGGGAGGCTACACCTTC
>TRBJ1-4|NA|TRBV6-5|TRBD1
CASSLGGKGKLFF
TGTGCCAGCAGTCTAGGGGGCAAGGGAAAACTGTTTTTT
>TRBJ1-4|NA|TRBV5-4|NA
CASSLGGDSEKLFF
TGTGCCAGCAGCTTGGGAGGGGATAGTGAAAAACTGTTTTTT
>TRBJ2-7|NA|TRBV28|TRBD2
CASSLVSGTSNNEQYF
TGTGCCAGCAGTTTAGTTTCTGGGACTAGCAACAACGAGCAGTACTTC
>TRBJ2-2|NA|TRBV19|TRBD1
CASRQGNTGELFF
TGTGCCAGCCGACAGGGGAACACCGGGGAGCTGTTTTTT
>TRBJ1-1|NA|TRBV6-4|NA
CASSDSPGRNTEAFF
TGTGCCAGCAGTGACTCGCCAGGCCGGAACACTGAAGCTTTCTTT
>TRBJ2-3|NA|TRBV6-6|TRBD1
CASSPGQADTDTQYF
TGTGCCAGCAGTCCTGGACAGGCCGACACAGATACGCAGTATTTT
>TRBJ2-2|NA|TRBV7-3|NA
CASSPHGGENTGELFF
TGTGCCAGCAGCCCCCACGGCGGTGAGAACACCGGGGAGCTGTTTTTT
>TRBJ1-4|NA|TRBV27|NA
CASSLFPQGGEKLFF
TGTGCCAGCAGTTTATTCCCACAGGGTGGGGAAAAACTGTTTTTT